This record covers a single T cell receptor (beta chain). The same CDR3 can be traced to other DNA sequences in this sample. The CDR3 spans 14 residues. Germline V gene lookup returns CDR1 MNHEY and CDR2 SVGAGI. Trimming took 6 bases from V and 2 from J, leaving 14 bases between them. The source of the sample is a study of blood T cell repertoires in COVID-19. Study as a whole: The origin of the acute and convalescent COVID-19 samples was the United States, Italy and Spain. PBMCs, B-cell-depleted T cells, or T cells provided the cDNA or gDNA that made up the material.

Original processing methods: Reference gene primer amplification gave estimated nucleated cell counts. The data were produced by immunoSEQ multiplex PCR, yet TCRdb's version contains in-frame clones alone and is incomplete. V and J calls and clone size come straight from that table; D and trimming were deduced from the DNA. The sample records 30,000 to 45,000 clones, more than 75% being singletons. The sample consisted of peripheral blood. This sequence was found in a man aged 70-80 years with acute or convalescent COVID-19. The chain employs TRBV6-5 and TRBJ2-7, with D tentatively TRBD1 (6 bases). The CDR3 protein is CASRKQGYPYEQYF. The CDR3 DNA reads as TGTGCCAGCAGGAAACAGGGATACCCCTACGAGCAGTACTTC.